A single sample gave rise to the 14 T cell receptor beta chains below, sequenced in a study of blood T cell repertoires in COVID-19. The repertoire was sequenced with immunoSEQ multiplex PCR; TCRdb's copy has only in-frame clones and lacks some. Found here are roughly 130,000 clones, about 87% of them singletons; the top ten hold less than 4.5%. Sequenced material: peripheral blood. The receptors derive from a woman aged 55 to 70 with acute or convalescent COVID-19.

This chain connects TRBV6-5 to TRBJ1-4; 8 bases align to TRBD1. This CDR3 spans 13 amino acids. The germline CDR1 and CDR2 sequences are MNHEY and SVGAGI. Losses at the gene ends were 8 bases for V and 2 bases for J; bases not matched to a gene: 1. The CDR3 region is CASRTGTNEKLFF. The DNA of the CDR3 is TGTGCCAGCCGGACAGGGACTAATGAAAAACTGTTTTTT.

The genes are TRBV7-8 and TRBJ1-5, with D unresolved. This CDR3 has 12 amino acids. Per germline, CDR1 SGHVS and CDR2 FQNEAQ. V was cut by 5 bases and J by 9 bases, with 11 bases left in between. CDR3 DNA sequence: TGTGCCAGCAGCCAAGAGGTGGGGCCCCAGCATTTT. Translating gives CASSQEVGPQHF.

This chain uses TRBV5-4 with TRBJ2-2; 7 bases match TRBD2. Germline V CDR1 and CDR2: SGHNT, YYREEE (reference sequence). Trimming removed 5 bases from V and 4 bases from J; junction bases left unmatched: 2. The CDR3 is 13 residues long. The CDR3 spells CASRAGVTGELFF. In DNA, the CDR3 is TGTGCCAGCAGGGCGGGAGTCACCGGGGAGCTGTTTTTT.

The CDR3 reads CASSLLAGDHYEQYF. For the CDR3, the DNA is TGTGCCAGCAGCCTACTAGCGGGAGACCACTACGAGCAGTACTTC. The chain employs TRBV28 and TRBJ2-7; 11 nucleotides align to TRBD2. Germline CDR1 and CDR2: MDHEN and SYDVKM. The J segment lost 3 bases and the V segment lost 6 bases, leaving 7 bases of the junction unmatched. The CDR3 extends over 15 amino acids.

The J gene is TRBJ2-1, the V gene TRBV4-1; 9 bases agree with TRBD2. Trimming took 1 base from V and 4 from J; bases not matched to a gene: 2. Germline V gives CDR1 MGHRA, CDR2 YSYEKL. The CDR3 totals 15 residues. In DNA form, the CDR3 reads TGCGCCAGCAGCCAAGTAACTAGCGGGTACAATGAGCAGTTCTTC. This sequence encodes CASSQVTSGYNEQFF.

The chain couples TRBV28 to TRBJ2-2; D is possibly TRBD2 (6 bases). The V end lost 8 bases, the J end lost 0 bases, and 7 bases lay between the germline ends. The CDR3 runs to 13 residues. Germline V gene data show CDR1 as MDHEN and CDR2 as SYDVKM. The CDR3 DNA reads as TGTGCCAGCCGACTAGCGAACACCGGGGAGCTGTTTTTT. Translation: CASRLANTGELFF.

The V call is TRBV3-1 (or the pseudogene TRBV3-2), the J call TRBJ1-6; D is ambiguous. V was pared by 0 bases and J by 9 bases, with 6 bases between. Germline CDR1 and CDR2: LGHDT and YNNKEL (reference sequence). The CDR3 is made up of 13 amino acids. The CDR3 sequence: CASSQENSSPLHF. Here the CDR3 DNA reads TGTGCCAGCAGCCAAGAAAACAGTTCACCCCTCCACTTT.

The chain employs TRBV3-1 (or the pseudogene TRBV3-2) and TRBJ1-2; tentative D call: TRBD1 (6 bases). This CDR3 contains 13 residues. V was pared by 1 base and J by 6 bases, with 9 bases between. Germline CDR1 is LGHDT and CDR2 is YNNKEL (reference sequence). The CDR3 DNA sequence: TGTGCCAGCAGCCAAGTGGGGGCTGATGGCTACACCTTC. It is translated as CASSQVGADGYTF.

The V and J genes are TRBV10-1 and TRBJ2-1, with 9 bases aligning to TRBD1. The length of the CDR3 is 16 residues. V lost 1 base to trimming and J lost 3 bases; unmatched junction nucleotides: 4. Germline CDR1 WNHNN, CDR2 SYGVQD (reference sequence). For the CDR3, the DNA is TGCGCCAGCAGTGAGTGGACAGGGGCCGTCTACAATGAGCAGTTCTTC. Protein: CASSEWTGAVYNEQFF.

This clone was recorded only once. The J gene is TRBJ1-2, the V gene TRBV2; D gene unclear. The germline gives CDR1 SNHLY, CDR2 FYNNEI. Trimming took 6 bases from V and 0 from J, leaving 11 bases between them. This CDR3 comprises 14 residues. For the CDR3, the DNA is TGTGCCAGCAGGGGGAGGGCGGCTAACTATGGCTACACCTTC. This gives the protein CASRGRAANYGYTF.

V is TRBV3-1 (or the pseudogene TRBV3-2) and J is TRBJ2-2, with TRBD2 as a possible D gene (5 bases). The V end lost 4 bases, the J end lost 6 bases, and 15 bases lay between the germline ends. CDR1 and CDR2 from the germline V gene are LGHDT and YNNKEL (reference sequence). CDR3 length: 15 residues. The CDR3 sequence is CASSRGPSGAGELFF. The CDR3 region has the DNA TGTGCCAGCAGCCGCGGCCCGTCCGGGGCCGGGGAGCTGTTTTTT.

This chain joins TRBV7-3 and TRBJ1-1, with 9 nucleotides matching TRBD1. Germline CDR1 is SGHTA and CDR2 is FQGTGA. Trimming at V came to 5 bases and at J to 4 bases, leaving 8 bases not matched to a gene. The CDR3 consists of 15 residues. CDR3 region: CASSPTGGMGTEAFF. The CDR3 nucleotides read TGTGCCAGCAGCCCGACAGGGGGGATGGGCACTGAAGCTTTCTTT.

V usage is TRBV6-5 and J usage is TRBJ1-2; TRBD1 might be the D (5 bases). The CDR3 is 12 residues long. Germline CDR1 reads MNHEY; CDR2 reads SVGAGI. V was clipped by 6 bases and J by 1 base, with 6 bases between them. CDR3 sequence (DNA): TGTGCCAGCAGACAGGATAACTATGGCTACACCTTC. This codes for CASRQDNYGYTF.

Concerning this clone: Within the sample, other DNA sequences also encode this same CDR3. The chain has TRBV12-3 or TRBV12-4 and TRBJ1-1; D remains unclear. V lost 3 bases and J lost 7, with 6 bases in between. This CDR3 has 11 residues. CDR3 sequence reads: CASSFSSEAFF. The CDR3 bases are TGTGCCAGCAGTTTTAGTAGTGAAGCTTTCTTT.